This T cell receptor (beta chain) originates from a study of T cells in Graves' hyperthyroidism and ophthalmopathy. This CDR3 spans 15 amino acids. V was cut by 0 bases and J by 4 bases, with 11 bases left in between. Germline CDR1 is LGHDT and CDR2 is YNNKEL (reference sequence). Amplification of TCR beta CDR3 regions used RNA as the template. First-round RT-PCR targeting the TCR CDR3 was performed with the HTBI primer set. One entry per CDR3 protein, called by TCRdb with MiXCR from the multiplex PCR reads. The repertoire holds more than 500,000 distinct CDR3 sequences, with about 16% as singletons. At least ten counts were recorded for this clonotype.

The clonotype originates from a woman younger than 45 with Graves' ophthalmopathy. Source material: blood. The gene calls are TRBV3-1 and TRBJ2-3; D gene uncertain. The CDR3 protein is CASSQESPRADTQYF. The CDR3 DNA reads as TGTGCCAGCAGCCAAGAATCCCCCCGGGCAGATACGCAGTATTTT.